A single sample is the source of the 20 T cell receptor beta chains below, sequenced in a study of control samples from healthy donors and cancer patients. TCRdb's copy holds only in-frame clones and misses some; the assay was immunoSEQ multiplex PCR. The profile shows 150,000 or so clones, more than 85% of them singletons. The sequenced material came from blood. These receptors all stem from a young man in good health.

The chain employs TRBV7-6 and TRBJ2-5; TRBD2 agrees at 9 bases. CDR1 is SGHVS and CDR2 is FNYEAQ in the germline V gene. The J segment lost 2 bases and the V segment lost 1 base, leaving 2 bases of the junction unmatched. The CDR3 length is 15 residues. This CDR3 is CASSLGLAAQETQYF. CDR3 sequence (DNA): TGTGCCAGCAGCTTAGGACTAGCGGCACAAGAGACCCAGTACTTC.

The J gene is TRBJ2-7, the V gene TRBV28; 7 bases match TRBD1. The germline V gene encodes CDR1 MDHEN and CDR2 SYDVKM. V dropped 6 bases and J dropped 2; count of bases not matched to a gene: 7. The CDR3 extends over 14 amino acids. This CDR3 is CASRTSGTAYEQYF. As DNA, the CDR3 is TGTGCCAGCAGAACCTCCGGGACAGCCTACGAGCAGTACTTC.

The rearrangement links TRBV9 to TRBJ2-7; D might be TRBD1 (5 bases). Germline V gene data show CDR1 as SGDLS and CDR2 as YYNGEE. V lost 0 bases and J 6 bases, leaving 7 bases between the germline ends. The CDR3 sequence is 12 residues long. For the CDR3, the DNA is TGTGCCAGCAGCGTAGGGCAGGGCGAGCAGTACTTC. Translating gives CASSVGQGEQYF. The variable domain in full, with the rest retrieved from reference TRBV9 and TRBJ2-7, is DSGVTQTPKHLITATGQRVTLRCSPRSGDLSVYWYQQSLDQGLQFLIQYYNGEERAKGNILERFSAQQFPDLHSELNLSSLELGDSALYFCASSVGQGEQYFGPGTRLTVT.

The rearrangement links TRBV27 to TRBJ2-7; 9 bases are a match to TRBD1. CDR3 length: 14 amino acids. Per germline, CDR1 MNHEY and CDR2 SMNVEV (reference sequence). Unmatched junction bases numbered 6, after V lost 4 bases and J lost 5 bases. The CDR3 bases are TGTGCCAGCAGTTCCTCTTGGACAGGGGACGAGCAGTACTTC. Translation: CASSSSWTGDEQYF.

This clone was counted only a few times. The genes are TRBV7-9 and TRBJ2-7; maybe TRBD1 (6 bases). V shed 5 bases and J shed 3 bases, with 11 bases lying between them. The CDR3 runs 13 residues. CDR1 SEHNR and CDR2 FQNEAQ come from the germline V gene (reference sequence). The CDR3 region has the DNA TGTGCCAGCAGCACGACAGGAGACTACGAGCAGTACTTC. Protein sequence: CASSTTGDYEQYF.

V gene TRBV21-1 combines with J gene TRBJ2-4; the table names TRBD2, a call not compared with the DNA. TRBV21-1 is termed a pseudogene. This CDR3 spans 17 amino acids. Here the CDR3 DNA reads TGTGCCAGCAGCATCGGAGGGACGGCGCTAGCCAAAAACATTCAGTACTTC. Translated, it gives CASSIGGTALAKNIQYF.

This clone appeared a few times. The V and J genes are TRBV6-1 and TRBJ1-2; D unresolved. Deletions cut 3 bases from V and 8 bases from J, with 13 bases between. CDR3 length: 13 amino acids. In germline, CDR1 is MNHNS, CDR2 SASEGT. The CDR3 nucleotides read TGTGCCAGCAGTGACGGGCCCATGCGCGGCTACACCTTC. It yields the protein CASSDGPMRGYTF.

The CDR3 DNA reads as TGTGCCTGGAGTCCCGCTAGATACACTGAAGCTTTCTTT. Protein product: CAWSPARYTEAFF. The chain carries TRBV30 and TRBJ1-1; no reliable D call. The V end was cut by 2 bases, the J end by 3 bases, with 10 bases between. Germline V gene sequence: CDR1 GTSNPN, CDR2 SVGIG (reference sequence). The CDR3 loop spans 13 amino acids.

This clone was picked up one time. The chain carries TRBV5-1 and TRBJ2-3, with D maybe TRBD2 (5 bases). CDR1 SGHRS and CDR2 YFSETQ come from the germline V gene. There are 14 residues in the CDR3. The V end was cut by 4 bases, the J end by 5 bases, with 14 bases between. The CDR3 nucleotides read TGCGCCAGCAGCCCGCCGGGGAAAGAAGATACGCAGTATTTT. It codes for CASSPPGKEDTQYF. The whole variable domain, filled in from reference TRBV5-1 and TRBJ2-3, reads KAGVTQTPRYLIKTRGQQVTLSCSPISGHRSVSWYQQTPGQGLQFLFEYFSETQRNKGNFPGRFSGRQFSNSRSEMNVSTLELGDSALYLCASSPPGKEDTQYFGPGTRLTVL.

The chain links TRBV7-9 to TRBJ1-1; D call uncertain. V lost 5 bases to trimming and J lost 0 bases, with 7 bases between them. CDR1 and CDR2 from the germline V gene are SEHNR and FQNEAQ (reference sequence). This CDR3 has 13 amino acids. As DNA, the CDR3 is TGTGCCAGCAGCGGCGCTTTGAACACTGAAGCTTTCTTT. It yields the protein CASSGALNTEAFF.

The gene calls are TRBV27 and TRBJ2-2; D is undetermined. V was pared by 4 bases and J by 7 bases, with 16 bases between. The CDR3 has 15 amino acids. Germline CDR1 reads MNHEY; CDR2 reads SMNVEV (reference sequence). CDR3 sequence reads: CASSSNPWRIGELFF. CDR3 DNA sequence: TGTGCCAGCAGTTCCAACCCTTGGCGAATCGGGGAGCTGTTTTTT.

In nucleotides, the CDR3 is TGCAGCGTTGAAGTGGGTAGCGGTTCCACGAACACCGGGGAGCTGTTTTTT. Translation gives CSVEVGSGSTNTGELFF. This chain links TRBV29-1 with TRBJ2-2; tentatively, D is TRBD2 (6 bases). Germline CDR1 reads SQVTM; CDR2 reads ANQGSEA. The V gene lost 1 base and the J gene lost 0 bases, with 15 bases spanning the gap. The CDR3 is 17 residues long.

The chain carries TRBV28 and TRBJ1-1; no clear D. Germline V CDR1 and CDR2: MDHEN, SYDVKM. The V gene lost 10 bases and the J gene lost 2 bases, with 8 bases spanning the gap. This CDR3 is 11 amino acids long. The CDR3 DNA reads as TGTGCCATTCAGTCCAACACTGAAGCTTTCTTT. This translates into CAIQSNTEAFF.

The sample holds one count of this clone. The CDR3 here is CASSLTSRTTSQYF. The CDR3 region has the DNA TGTGCCAGCAGCTTAACGTCCCGGACTACGTCGCAGTACTTC. The chain couples TRBV7-2 to TRBJ2-7, with D possibly TRBD2 on 6 matching bases. The germline CDR1 and CDR2 sequences are SGHTA and FQGNSA. With 2 bases removed from V and 9 bases from J, the gap between germline ends came to 17 bases. The CDR3 sequence is 14 residues long.

This CDR3 reads CASSYSPKSPAEQFF. In DNA form, the CDR3 reads TGTGCCAGCAGTTACTCTCCCAAGTCGCCCGCTGAGCAGTTCTTC. The chain is built from TRBV6-5 and TRBJ2-1; no clear D. Between the trimmed V and J ends, which lost 0 bases and 9 bases, there was a span of 15 bases. The CDR3 has 15 residues. The V gene's germline CDR1 is MNHEY and CDR2 SVGAGI.

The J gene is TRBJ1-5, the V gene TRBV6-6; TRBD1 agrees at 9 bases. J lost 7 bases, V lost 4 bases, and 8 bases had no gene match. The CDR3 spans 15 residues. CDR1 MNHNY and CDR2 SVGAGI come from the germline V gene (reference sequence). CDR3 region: CASSSPQGAWQPQHF. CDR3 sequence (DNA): TGTGCCAGCAGTTCCCCACAGGGGGCATGGCAGCCCCAGCATTTT.

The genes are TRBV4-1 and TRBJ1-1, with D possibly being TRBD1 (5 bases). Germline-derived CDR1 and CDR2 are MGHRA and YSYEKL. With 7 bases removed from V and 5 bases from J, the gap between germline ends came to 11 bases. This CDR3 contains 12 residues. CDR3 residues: CASTDRGTEAFF. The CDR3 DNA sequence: TGCGCCAGCACCGACAGAGGGACTGAAGCTTTCTTT.

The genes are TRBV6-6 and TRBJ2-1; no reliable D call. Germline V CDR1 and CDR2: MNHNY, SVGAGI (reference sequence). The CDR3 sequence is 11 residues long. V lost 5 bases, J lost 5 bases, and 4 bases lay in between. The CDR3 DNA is TGTGCCAGCAGTAGAAACAATGAGCAGTTCTTC. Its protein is CASSRNNEQFF.

The CDR3 is CAWSVQGLRRNTEAFF. CDR3 DNA: TGTGCCTGGAGTGTACAAGGGTTGCGGAGGAACACTGAAGCTTTCTTT. The J gene is TRBJ1-1, the V gene TRBV30; D is unclear. CDR1 is GTSNPN and CDR2 is SVGIG in the germline V gene (reference sequence). V was cut by 0 bases and J by 1 base, with 15 bases left in between. The CDR3 contains 16 residues.

The CDR3 nucleotides are TGTGCCAGCACCCCCCGGCGAACGACTGAAGCTTTCTTT. Protein sequence: CASTPRRTTEAFF. V gene TRBV2 combines with J gene TRBJ1-1; no clear D. V lost 7 bases to trimming and J lost 5 bases, with 14 bases between them. The germline V gene has CDR1 SNHLY and CDR2 FYNNEI. The CDR3 is 13 amino acids.